These 24 T cell receptor beta chains came from one sample sequenced in a study of cytomegalovirus exposure and HLA in healthy donors. The PCR had 60 Vbeta and 13 Jbeta primers. TCRdb's copy holds only in-frame clones and misses some; the assay was immunoSEQ multiplex PCR. Here the sample spans about 150,000 clones, around 75% being singletons. The sequencing input was PBMCs. The source of these receptors is a man between 18 and 35 years old in good health and CMV-seronegative.

The chain carries TRBV10-1 and TRBJ2-5; tentatively, D is TRBD1 (5 bases). The germline V gene has CDR1 WNHNN and CDR2 SYGVQD (reference sequence). Trimming left V 0 bases short and J 1 base short, with 9 bases between. The CDR3 is made up of 15 amino acids. The CDR3 reads CASSESRGSQETQYF. As DNA, the CDR3 is TGCGCCAGCAGTGAGTCTAGGGGCAGCCAAGAGACCCAGTACTTC.

The chain links TRBV7-2 to TRBJ2-1; no clear D. This CDR3 region has 15 residues. Germline V gene data show CDR1 as SGHTA and CDR2 as FQGNSA. Trimming stripped 0 bases from V and 4 bases from J, with 10 bases between. The CDR3 region has the DNA TGTGCCAGCAGCTTAGCTGTAGCCGGGTACAATGAGCAGTTCTTC. This translates into CASSLAVAGYNEQFF.

The table lists this clone with a count of one. The rearrangement joins TRBV4-1 to TRBJ1-5; 8 bases match TRBD1. This CDR3 has 16 amino acids. V was clipped by 4 bases and J by 7 bases; unmatched bases: 12. Germline CDR1 MGHRA, CDR2 YSYEKL. This CDR3 reads CASSLRYLTGGQPQHF. The DNA for the CDR3 is TGCGCCAGCAGCCTTCGTTACTTAACAGGGGGACAGCCCCAGCATTTT.

CDR3 in amino acids: CASSYSSGHQNNEQFF. In nucleotides, the CDR3 is TGTGCCAGCAGTTACAGTTCGGGACACCAAAACAATGAGCAGTTCTTC. This chain links TRBV6-5 with TRBJ2-1; TRBD1 might be the D (6 bases). CDR1 and CDR2 (germline): MNHEY, SVGAGI. V lost 2 bases to trimming and J lost 5 bases, with 16 bases between them. The CDR3 is 16 amino acids.

The chain combines TRBV7-2 with TRBJ2-3; the match to TRBD1 covers 10 bases. The CDR3 totals 14 residues. Germline lookup yields CDR1 SGHTA and CDR2 FQGNSA. V shed 6 bases, J shed 4 bases, and the junction held 4 bases outside the gene matches. This chain's CDR3 is CASRQTGGPDTQYF. CDR3 nucleotide sequence: TGTGCCAGCAGGCAGACAGGGGGCCCAGATACGCAGTATTTT.

V is TRBV7-9 and J is TRBJ1-2; D perhaps matches TRBD1 (6 bases). The CDR3 totals 13 residues. The germline gives CDR1 SEHNR, CDR2 FQNEAQ (reference sequence). Between the trimmed V and J ends, which lost 0 bases and 8 bases, there was a span of 10 bases. The CDR3 bases are TGTGCCAGCAGCTTAGCCGGCGGGGGCGGCTACACCTTC. Protein product: CASSLAGGGGYTF.

This clone was counted between two and nine times. V usage is TRBV6-5 and J usage is TRBJ2-5, with TRBD2 matching 7 bases. The germline CDR1 and CDR2 sequences are MNHEY and SVGAGI. The CDR3 has 14 residues. Trimming removed 6 bases from V and 4 bases from J; junction bases left unmatched: 8. The CDR3 sequence is CASRFTSAGETQYF. The DNA of the CDR3 is TGTGCCAGCAGATTCACTAGCGCGGGAGAGACCCAGTACTTC.

This clone occurred once. The V and J genes are TRBV13 and TRBJ1-4, with D possibly matching TRBD1 (5 bases). CDR1 and CDR2 from the germline V gene are PRHDT and FYEKMQ (reference sequence). This CDR3 contains 15 residues. The V and J ends lost 4 bases and 3 bases respectively, with 12 bases between them. CDR3: CASSSGRAANEKLFF. The CDR3 DNA is TGTGCCAGCAGCTCAGGGAGGGCGGCTAATGAAAAACTGTTTTTT. Using reference TRBV13 and TRBJ1-4 for the parts outside the CDR3, the full variable domain is AAGVIQSPRHLIKEKRETATLKCYPIPRHDTVYWYQQGPGQDPQFLISFYEKMQSDKGSIPDRFSAQQFSDYHSELNMSSLELGDSALYFCASSSGRAANEKLFFGSGTQLSVL.

J is TRBJ2-1 and V is TRBV4-3, with D uncertain. Germline-derived CDR1 and CDR2 are LGHNA and YSLEER. The CDR3 is 14 amino acids. Trimming cost V 4 bases and J 3 bases, with 10 bases left between them. CDR3 sequence: CASSPRRVYNEQFF. The CDR3 DNA reads as TGCGCCAGCAGCCCCCGGAGAGTCTACAATGAGCAGTTCTTC.

This chain joins TRBV6-6 and TRBJ2-5; TRBD2 is a possible D gene (6 bases). V was clipped by 4 bases and J by 4 bases, with 13 bases between them. This CDR3 comprises 14 residues. Germline V gene lookup returns CDR1 MNHNY and CDR2 SVGAGI (reference sequence). DNA for the CDR3: TGTGCCAGCAGTTCATCGGGAGAGGCAGAGACCCAGTACTTC. Its translation: CASSSSGEAETQYF.

In this sample, this clone turned up a few times. The CDR3 sequence is CASSFGAGPYGYTF. DNA for the CDR3: TGTGCCAGCAGTTTCGGGGCGGGGCCCTATGGCTACACCTTC. This chain links TRBV28 with TRBJ1-2; TRBD1 is a possible D gene (5 bases). The CDR3 spans 14 residues. Germline V CDR1 and CDR2: MDHEN, SYDVKM. Deletions cut 3 bases from V and 4 bases from J, with 12 bases between.

V gene TRBV9 combines with J gene TRBJ2-1; 11 bases agree with TRBD2. Germline V CDR1 and CDR2: SGDLS, YYNGEE. Trimming took 9 bases from V and 5 from J; bases not matched to a gene: 4. This CDR3 is built from 13 residues. The CDR3 DNA is TGTGCCACTTTAGCGGGAGGGAACAATGAGCAGTTCTTC. This gives the protein CATLAGGNNEQFF. The whole variable domain, remainder taken from reference TRBV9 and TRBJ2-1, is DSGVTQTPKHLITATGQRVTLRCSPRSGDLSVYWYQQSLDQGLQFLIQYYNGEERAKGNILERFSAQQFPDLHSELNLSSLELGDSALYFCATLAGGNNEQFFGPGTRLTVL.

This clone has just one count. The chain combines TRBV27 with TRBJ1-2, with D possibly TRBD1 on 6 matching bases. Looked up from germline, CDR1 is MNHEY and CDR2 is SMNVEV (reference sequence). This CDR3 region has 17 residues. The ends were cut back, 5 bases at V and 1 base at J, with 20 bases in the middle. CDR3 bases: TGTGCCAGCAGTGCTCAAAACAGGGTTGGTTATAACTATGGCTACACCTTC. Protein: CASSAQNRVGYNYGYTF.

This chain uses TRBV27 with TRBJ1-2, with 9 bases fitting TRBD1. The CDR3 spans 14 residues. Germline values: CDR1 MNHEY, CDR2 SMNVEV (reference sequence). With 3 bases clipped from V and 6 bases from J, the junction kept 5 bases outside the gene matches. The CDR3 sequence is CASSFWDREDGYTF. As DNA, the CDR3 is TGTGCCAGCAGTTTCTGGGACAGGGAGGATGGCTACACCTTC.

A remark on this clone: The germline gene is not matched at one end of the junction; a read error may be the cause. The chain employs TRBV7-9 and TRBJ2-7, with TRBD1 matching 7 bases. The germline gives CDR1 SEHNR, CDR2 FQNEAQ (reference sequence). The CDR3 length is 14 residues. Here the CDR3 reads CSSSFTRGPREQYF. CDR3 sequence (DNA): TGTTCCAGCAGCTTCACGAGGGGGCCTCGAGAGCAGTACTTC. The full variable domain, completed using reference TRBV7-9 and TRBJ2-7, is DTGVSQNPRHKITKRGQNVTFRCDPISEHNRLYWYRQTLGQGPEFLTYFQNEAQLEKSRLLSDRFSAERPKGSFSTLEIQRTEQGDSAMYLCSSSFTRGPREQYFGPGTRLTVT.

CDR3 coding DNA: TGTGCCACCAGCAGAGGGACTAGGGGTTACGCGCAGTACTTC. It yields the protein CATSRGTRGYAQYF. The chain couples TRBV15 to TRBJ2-5, with 7 bases fitting TRBD2. Trimming removed 1 base from V and 11 bases from J; junction bases left unmatched: 10. CDR3 length equals 14 residues. Germline assignment: CDR1 LNHNV and CDR2 YYDKDF (reference sequence).

This clone was seen once. The V call is TRBV5-1, the J call TRBJ2-7, with D unclear. The germline V gene encodes CDR1 SGHRS and CDR2 YFSETQ. CDR3 length equals 11 residues. V was clipped by 2 bases and J by 2 bases, with 2 bases between them. The CDR3 region is CASSFTYEQYF. DNA for the CDR3: TGCGCCAGCAGCTTCACCTACGAGCAGTACTTC.

This clone has only a few counts. The chain couples TRBV19 to TRBJ1-3; 9 bases map to TRBD1. The junction had 6 bases not matched to a gene; V was cut back by 4 bases and J by 2 bases. CDR1 and CDR2 (germline): LNHDA, SQIVND (reference sequence). The CDR3 totals 16 residues. CDR3 residues: CASSTSTGGAGNTIYF. The CDR3 DNA reads as TGTGCCAGTAGTACCTCGACAGGGGGAGCTGGAAACACCATATATTTT.

The chain couples TRBV7-9 to TRBJ1-4; 11 bases are shared with TRBD1. Germline CDR1 reads SEHNR; CDR2 reads FQNEAQ (reference sequence). The V segment lost 2 bases and the J segment 7 bases; nucleotides outside the gene matches: 9. The CDR3 is made up of 17 amino acids. This CDR3 is CASSLSDRGRESEKLFF. CDR3 nucleotides: TGTGCCAGCAGCTTATCGGACAGGGGGCGGGAGAGTGAAAAACTGTTTTTT. Together with reference TRBV7-9 and TRBJ1-4, the CDR3 gives the full variable domain: DTGVSQNPRHKITKRGQNVTFRCDPISEHNRLYWYRQTLGQGPEFLTYFQNEAQLEKSRLLSDRFSAERPKGSFSTLEIQRTEQGDSAMYLCASSLSDRGRESEKLFFGSGTQLSVL.

About this clone itself: An end of the junction does not agree with germline; a read error may underlie this. The chain joins TRBV7-9 to TRBJ2-7; 13 bases map to TRBD2. Germline-derived CDR1 and CDR2 are SEHNR and FQNEAQ (reference sequence). This CDR3 is 15 amino acids long. DNA of the CDR3: TGTTCCAGCAGCCCGGGACTAGCGGGAACCTACGAGCAGTACTTC. It yields the protein CSSSPGLAGTYEQYF.

Notes on this clone: Other DNA sequences in this sample translate to the same CDR3. This chain links TRBV6-5 with TRBJ2-7, with 12 bases lining up with TRBD2. Trimming cost V 2 bases and J 3 bases; bases outside gene matches: 2. Germline V lookup: CDR1 MNHEY, CDR2 SVGAGI. CDR3 length: 15 residues. As DNA, the CDR3 is TGTGCCAGCAGTTACGTGGGACTAGCGGGCTACGAGCAGTACTTC. Protein sequence: CASSYVGLAGYEQYF.

V usage is TRBV4-1 and J usage is TRBJ2-5; 7 positions match TRBD1. V gave up 4 bases and J gave up 1 base; unmatched junction bases: 6. The V gene's germline CDR1 is MGHRA and CDR2 YSYEKL. This CDR3 contains 15 residues. This chain's CDR3 is CASSPTGVGQETQYF. In nucleotides, the CDR3 is TGCGCCAGCAGCCCCACAGGGGTGGGCCAAGAGACCCAGTACTTC.

The V and J genes are TRBV27 and TRBJ1-1; 9 bases map to TRBD1. Germline assignment: CDR1 MNHEY and CDR2 SMNVEV (reference sequence). Trimming took 7 bases from V and 1 from J; bases not matched to a gene: 4. The CDR3 is 14 amino acids. The CDR3 DNA follows: TGTGCCAGCACGAGACAGGGGGGGAACACTGAAGCTTTCTTT. It is translated as CASTRQGGNTEAFF.

This clone has just a few counts. This chain uses TRBV5-5 with TRBJ2-7, with D tentatively TRBD2 (6 bases). The CDR3 covers 14 residues. Germline-derived CDR1 and CDR2 are SGHKS and YYEKEE (reference sequence). The ends were cut back, 2 bases at V and 5 bases at J, with 14 bases in the middle. CDR3 DNA: TGTGCCAGCAGCTTAAGGGAGGTCCCCGACGAGCAGTACTTC. It translates to CASSLREVPDEQYF.